This passage covers 13 T cell receptor beta chains from one sample sequenced in a study of blood T cell repertoires in COVID-19. Assay: immunoSEQ multiplex PCR; the TCRdb copy retains only in-frame clones and omits some. The table records some 83,000 clones, around 81% of them present only once. Sequencing used peripheral blood. Every receptor here comes from an elderly man with acute or convalescent COVID-19.

This clone was seen a few times. Written as DNA, the CDR3 is TGTGCCAGCAGTTTACCACGGAGGGTTGAGCAGTTCTTC. It is translated as CASSLPRRVEQFF. This chain uses TRBV28 with TRBJ2-1; possibly TRBD2 for D (6 bases). This CDR3 has 13 residues. The germline gives CDR1 MDHEN, CDR2 SYDVKM. The V end was cut by 2 bases, the J end by 9 bases, with 11 bases between.

The rearrangement links TRBV6-2 or TRBV6-3 to TRBJ1-2, with 7 bases aligning to TRBD1. V was pared by 2 bases and J by 7 bases, with 4 bases of the junction left unmatched. This CDR3 is built from 13 residues. Germline CDR1 MNHEY, CDR2 SVGEGT. The DNA for the CDR3 is TGTGCCAGCAGTTACGAGGGGGCGCGTGGCTACACCTTC. It yields the protein CASSYEGARGYTF.

V and J are TRBV6-4 and TRBJ1-1, with 8 bases matching TRBD1. Germline loops: CDR1 MRHNA, CDR2 SNTAGT. The ends lost 6 bases at V and 4 bases at J; junction bases unmatched: 4. The CDR3 extends over 13 amino acids. CDR3: CASRNRGSTEAFF. CDR3 nucleotides: TGTGCCAGCAGAAACAGGGGGTCCACTGAAGCTTTCTTT.

V gene TRBV5-1 combines with J gene TRBJ2-1; 7 bases are a match to TRBD1. Germline values: CDR1 SGHRS, CDR2 YFSETQ. The trim removed 2 bases at V and 6 bases at J, leaving 14 bases unmatched. This CDR3 comprises 17 residues. CDR3 DNA sequence: TGCGCCAGCAGCTTAAATCCCCCAGGGGGAACACTCAATGAGCAGTTCTTC. Amino acids: CASSLNPPGGTLNEQFF. The variable domain in full, with the rest retrieved from reference TRBV5-1 and TRBJ2-1, is KAGVTQTPRYLIKTRGQQVTLSCSPISGHRSVSWYQQTPGQGLQFLFEYFSETQRNKGNFPGRFSGRQFSNSRSEMNVSTLELGDSALYLCASSLNPPGGTLNEQFFGPGTRLTVL.

Ten or more counts support this clone. The chain uses TRBV20-1 and TRBJ1-5; D is ambiguous. V lost 3 bases and J lost 5, with 11 bases in between. The length of the CDR3 is 13 residues. Looked up from germline, CDR1 is DFQATT and CDR2 is SNEGSKA (reference sequence). CDR3 sequence: CSASVQLDQPQHF. The CDR3 DNA reads as TGCAGTGCTAGTGTTCAGCTAGATCAGCCCCAGCATTTT.

The V gene is TRBV10-3, the J gene TRBJ2-3, with D tentatively TRBD2 (5 bases). Trimming removed 10 bases from V and 0 bases from J, with 11 bases in between. The length of the CDR3 is 13 residues. Germline lookup yields CDR1 ENHRY and CDR2 SYGVKD. The CDR3 DNA sequence: TGTGCCACCGAGCGGCCTAGCACAGATACGCAGTATTTT. Its protein is CATERPSTDTQYF.

V and J are TRBV18 and TRBJ1-1; TRBD1 is a possible D gene (5 bases). The CDR3 has 15 amino acids. V lost 6 bases, J lost 1 base, and 15 bases lay in between. Germline-derived CDR1 and CDR2 are KGHSH and LQKENI. In DNA form, the CDR3 reads TGTGCCAGCTCGCGAGACAGAGGCCAGAACACTGAAGCTTTCTTT. This gives the protein CASSRDRGQNTEAFF.

The chain carries TRBV18 and TRBJ1-5; 10 nucleotides align to TRBD1. Germline V gene lookup returns CDR1 KGHSH and CDR2 LQKENI. The CDR3 sequence is 14 residues long. After removal of 6 bases from V and 5 bases from J, the junction contained 4 bases not matched to a gene. CDR3 sequence (DNA): TGTGCCAGCTCGCCGACAGGGGGCTATCAGCCCCAGCATTTT. This codes for CASSPTGGYQPQHF.

V is TRBV5-4 and J is TRBJ2-4; 11 bases align to TRBD1. This CDR3 comprises 16 residues. Germline V gene sequence: CDR1 SGHNT, CDR2 YYREEE (reference sequence). V was pared by 4 bases and J by 5 bases, with 8 bases of the junction left unmatched. CDR3 sequence reads: CASSPPRGQGENIQYF. The CDR3 DNA reads as TGTGCCAGCAGCCCGCCCCGGGGACAGGGGGAAAACATTCAGTACTTC.

The J gene is TRBJ1-1, the V gene TRBV28; D is uncertain. Deletions cut 5 bases from V and 7 bases from J, with 14 bases between. CDR1 is MDHEN and CDR2 is SYDVKM in the germline V gene. This CDR3 is 13 amino acids long. The CDR3 nucleotides read TGTGCCAGCAGTGTACTCGGGTTGAATGAAGCTTTCTTT. Amino acids: CASSVLGLNEAFF.

With respect to this clone: A junction boundary mismatches the germline segment, possibly from a read error. V usage is TRBV6-5 and J usage is TRBJ2-7; 9 positions agree with TRBD1. The CDR3 runs to 15 residues. Looked up from germline, CDR1 is MNHEY and CDR2 is SVGAGI. CDR3: CASSYYRGPPYEQYF. In DNA form, the CDR3 reads TGTGCCAGCAGCTACTACAGGGGGCCACCCTACGAGCAGTACTTC.

The sample holds a few counts of this clone. The V gene is TRBV7-9, the J gene TRBJ1-1; TRBD1 is a possible D gene (5 bases). The CDR3 covers 15 residues. Germline V CDR1 and CDR2: SEHNR, FQNEAQ (reference sequence). V lost 2 bases, J lost 6 bases, and 16 bases lay in between. DNA of the CDR3: TGTGCCAGCAGCTTAAGAGGGGAGGGTGGCTCTGAAGCTTTCTTT. It encodes CASSLRGEGGSEAFF.

The V gene is TRBV5-5, the J gene TRBJ2-7; D is perhaps TRBD1 (6 bases). The CDR3 spans 16 residues. The V and J ends lost 4 bases and 0 bases respectively, with 17 bases between them. Germline loops: CDR1 SGHKS, CDR2 YYEKEE (reference sequence). In DNA form, the CDR3 reads TGTGCCAGCAGCCCCTTACGGACAGAACACTCCTACGAGCAGTACTTC. This encodes CASSPLRTEHSYEQYF.